Below are 23 T cell receptor beta chains sequenced from a single sample in a study of shared clonotypes between healthy human individuals. Clones were sequenced by immunoSEQ multiplex PCR, and TCRdb holds only the in-frame ones, with some missing. The sample records more than 1.2 million clones, approximately 98.5% being singletons. Sequenced input: naive CD4+ T cells sorted from blood. Noted subset: CD45RA+ positively selected. Receptor source: a man aged 25 to 40 in good health.

This chain uses TRBV28 with TRBJ2-5; TRBD2 aligns across 9 bases. The V gene end was trimmed by 6 bases and the J gene end by 3 bases; junction bases not matched to a gene: 8. There are 15 residues in the CDR3. The germline CDR1 and CDR2 sequences are MDHEN and SYDVKM. This CDR3 is CASSSPASGEETQYF. CDR3 DNA: TGTGCCAGCAGCTCCCCTGCTAGCGGGGAAGAGACCCAGTACTTC.

CDR3 protein: CAISADESYNEQFF. The CDR3 coding sequence is TGTGCCATCAGTGCGGACGAGTCCTACAATGAGCAGTTCTTC. V gene TRBV10-3 combines with J gene TRBJ2-1, with no clear D. V gave up 4 bases and J gave up 1 base, with 8 bases separating them. Germline V gene lookup returns CDR1 ENHRY and CDR2 SYGVKD. The CDR3 extends over 14 amino acids.

The chain joins TRBV6-1 to TRBJ1-5, with D perhaps matching TRBD1 (6 bases). The V end was cut by 10 bases, the J end by 4 bases, with 14 bases between. CDR3 length equals 13 residues. The germline CDR1 and CDR2 sequences are MNHNS and SASEGT. The CDR3 nucleotides are TGTGCCACCCAGATCCAGGGGAATCAGCCCCAGCATTTT. Translating it yields CATQIQGNQPQHF.

V gene TRBV2 combines with J gene TRBJ2-1, with D uncertain. V was clipped by 7 bases and J by 0 bases, with 7 bases between them. The CDR3 extends over 13 amino acids. Germline V gives CDR1 SNHLY, CDR2 FYNNEI. The CDR3 spells CASNRDSYNEQFF. In nucleotides, the CDR3 is TGTGCCAGCAATAGGGACTCCTACAATGAGCAGTTCTTC.

J is TRBJ2-7 and V is TRBV6-5, with D maybe TRBD1 (6 bases). V lost 6 bases and J 4 bases, leaving 19 bases between the germline ends. This CDR3 is built from 15 residues. Looked up from germline, CDR1 is MNHEY and CDR2 is SVGAGI. The CDR3 DNA sequence: TGTGCCAGCAGCCCCGCCCGGGACACCATTTACGAGCAGTACTTC. Its protein product is CASSPARDTIYEQYF.

J is TRBJ2-2 and V is TRBV7-9, with 8 bases identical to TRBD1. The CDR3 has 17 residues. The V gene's germline CDR1 is SEHNR and CDR2 FQNEAQ (reference sequence). J was trimmed by 2 bases and V by 0 bases; bases with no gene match: 5. CDR3 sequence: CASSLAPGGLNTGELFF. Written as DNA, the CDR3 is TGTGCCAGCAGCTTAGCCCCAGGGGGCCTAAACACCGGGGAGCTGTTTTTT. The full variable domain, with the rest looked up from reference TRBV7-9 and TRBJ2-2, is DTGVSQNPRHKITKRGQNVTFRCDPISEHNRLYWYRQTLGQGPEFLTYFQNEAQLEKSRLLSDRFSAERPKGSFSTLEIQRTEQGDSAMYLCASSLAPGGLNTGELFFGEGSRLTVL.

The chain is built from TRBV30 and TRBJ2-1; 10 nucleotides line up with TRBD2. CDR1 and CDR2 from the germline V gene are GTSNPN and SVGIG (reference sequence). The CDR3 extends over 14 amino acids. V dropped 4 bases and J dropped 4; count of bases not matched to a gene: 4. In DNA form, the CDR3 reads TGTGCCTGGATCTCAGCGGGGGGGTACAATGAGCAGTTCTTC. Encoded protein: CAWISAGGYNEQFF.

This chain connects TRBV27 to TRBJ2-1; 8 nucleotides line up with TRBD1. This CDR3 contains 14 residues. Germline CDR1 reads MNHEY; CDR2 reads SMNVEV (reference sequence). Trimming cost V 6 bases and J 5 bases; bases outside gene matches: 6. CDR3 protein: CASRLLTGDNEQFF. Here the CDR3 DNA reads TGTGCCAGCAGGTTACTGACAGGGGACAATGAGCAGTTCTTC.

The chain links TRBV5-1 to TRBJ2-1; the match to TRBD2 covers 9 bases. Trimming cost V 5 bases and J 4 bases; bases outside gene matches: 7. Germline lookup yields CDR1 SGHRS and CDR2 YFSETQ. The CDR3 spans 15 residues. CDR3 sequence: CASSPSGIEYNEQFF. The CDR3 DNA reads TGCGCCAGCAGTCCTAGCGGGATCGAATACAATGAGCAGTTCTTC.

The V call is TRBV7-9, the J call TRBJ1-5; the match to TRBD1 covers 11 bases. Germline-derived CDR1 and CDR2 are SEHNR and FQNEAQ (reference sequence). This CDR3 comprises 17 residues. Trimming took 5 bases from V and 4 from J; bases not matched to a gene: 10. The CDR3: CASSQGVGTGGNQPQHF. As DNA, the CDR3 is TGTGCCAGCAGCCAAGGGGTCGGGACAGGGGGGAATCAGCCCCAGCATTTT.

V and J are TRBV11-3 and TRBJ2-7, with TRBD1 identical over 9 bases. Germline V gene data show CDR1 as SGHNT and CDR2 as YENEEA. V was pared by 2 bases and J by 2 bases, with 4 bases of the junction left unmatched. The CDR3 runs 15 residues. Here the CDR3 reads CASSLRTGGPYEQYF. CDR3 nucleotide sequence: TGTGCCAGCAGCTTAAGAACAGGGGGCCCCTACGAGCAGTACTTC.

This chain connects TRBV6-1 to TRBJ1-1; 7 nucleotides agree with TRBD1. This CDR3 spans 15 amino acids. The junction had 12 bases not matched to a gene; V was cut back by 5 bases and J by 6 bases. Per germline, CDR1 MNHNS and CDR2 SASEGT. CDR3: CASSIRTGPVPEAFF. The CDR3 DNA sequence: TGTGCCAGCAGTATTCGGACAGGCCCTGTCCCTGAAGCTTTCTTT.

The V and J genes are TRBV27 and TRBJ2-1, with D perhaps given as TRBD1 or TRBD2 (5 bases each). Between the trimmed V and J ends, which lost 7 bases and 0 bases, there was a span of 13 bases. Germline lookup yields CDR1 MNHEY and CDR2 SMNVEV (reference sequence). There are 15 residues in the CDR3. Here the CDR3 reads CASNMWGNSYNEQFF. CDR3 bases: TGTGCCAGCAACATGTGGGGGAACTCCTACAATGAGCAGTTCTTC.

The chain employs TRBV4-3 and TRBJ1-4; tentative D call: TRBD1 (5 bases). Per the germline V gene, CDR1 is LGHNA and CDR2 is YSLEER. The germline V and J ends were trimmed by 0 bases and 1 base, with 9 bases remaining between them. This CDR3 contains 16 residues. The CDR3 is CASSQDLGLTNEKLFF. The CDR3 nucleotides read TGCGCCAGCAGCCAAGATTTGGGGCTAACTAATGAAAAACTGTTTTTT.

V gene TRBV4-1 combines with J gene TRBJ2-1; D ambiguous. The V gene's germline CDR1 is MGHRA and CDR2 YSYEKL. Trimming cost V 6 bases and J 0 bases, with 9 bases left between them. The CDR3 extends over 14 amino acids. DNA of the CDR3: TGCGCCAGCAGACCCCATTACTCCTACAATGAGCAGTTCTTC. Protein sequence: CASRPHYSYNEQFF.

The chain employs TRBV28 and TRBJ2-5; D perhaps matches TRBD2 (5 bases). Germline V gives CDR1 MDHEN, CDR2 SYDVKM. The CDR3 is made up of 13 amino acids. V dropped 9 bases and J dropped 1 base, with 12 bases sitting between them. CDR3: CASGERLQETQYF. The CDR3 region has the DNA TGTGCCAGTGGGGAGCGGCTCCAAGAGACCCAGTACTTC. Looking up the rest from reference TRBV28 and TRBJ2-5 gives the full variable domain: DVKVTQSSRYLVKRTGEKVFLECVQDMDHENMFWYRQDPGLGLRLIYFSYDVKMKEKGDIPEGYSVSREKKERFSLILESASTNQTSMYLCASGERLQETQYFGPGTRLLVL.

This chain connects TRBV4-3 to TRBJ2-7; 11 nucleotides agree with TRBD2. Trimming took 0 bases from V and 3 from J; bases not matched to a gene: 7. The CDR3 sequence is 17 residues long. Germline V gene lookup returns CDR1 LGHNA and CDR2 YSLEER. The DNA of the CDR3 is TGCGCCAGCAGCCAAGAGGGTCGACTAGCGGGGATCTACGAGCAGTACTTC. Encoded protein: CASSQEGRLAGIYEQYF.

In regard to this clone: Distinct nucleotide sequences in the sample also encode this CDR3. This chain uses TRBV7-2 with TRBJ2-3; no reliable D call. V was cut by 6 bases and J by 0 bases, with 4 bases left in between. Germline CDR1 and CDR2: SGHTA and FQGNSA. The CDR3 covers 12 residues. In DNA, the CDR3 is TGTGCCAGCAGACCTAGCACAGATACGCAGTATTTT. Translating it yields CASRPSTDTQYF.

This rearrangement joins TRBV5-4 to TRBJ1-2; tentatively, D is TRBD1 (5 bases). The CDR3 is 13 amino acids. The V end lost 4 bases, the J end lost 10 bases, and 17 bases lay between the germline ends. The germline V gene has CDR1 SGHNT and CDR2 YYREEE (reference sequence). The CDR3 region has the DNA TGTGCCAGCAGCCCATCGGGGCCGCCCGACTACACCTTC. As protein: CASSPSGPPDYTF.

This chain joins TRBV19 and TRBJ2-2; D perhaps matches TRBD2 (6 bases). From germline, CDR1 is LNHDA and CDR2 SQIVND (reference sequence). V was clipped by 6 bases and J by 2 bases, with 22 bases between them. There are 18 residues in the CDR3. The CDR3 DNA follows: TGTGCCAGTAGGGTATCGATAGCGGCACCCGATAACACCGGGGAGCTGTTTTTT. It encodes CASRVSIAAPDNTGELFF.

The chain has TRBV29-1 and TRBJ1-1, with D possibly TRBD1 on 6 matching bases. CDR1 SQVTM and CDR2 ANQGSEA come from the germline V gene. The CDR3 runs 13 residues. Trimming took off 6 bases at V and 0 bases at J, with 11 bases between the two ends. The CDR3 DNA sequence: TGCAGCGTGGTCCGGGACATGAACACTGAAGCTTTCTTT. Translated: CSVVRDMNTEAFF.

This chain uses TRBV30 with TRBJ2-3; maybe TRBD1 (5 bases). This CDR3 comprises 13 residues. Deletions cut 4 bases from V and 6 bases from J, with 14 bases between. Germline loops: CDR1 GTSNPN, CDR2 SVGIG (reference sequence). CDR3 sequence (DNA): TGTGCCTGGACCCCAGGGTACTGGGATACGCAGTATTTT. Protein sequence: CAWTPGYWDTQYF.

The chain uses TRBV5-1 and TRBJ1-1, with 9 bases lining up with TRBD1. Trimming at V came to 5 bases and at J to 5 bases, leaving 7 bases not matched to a gene. CDR3 length equals 14 residues. Germline V gene lookup returns CDR1 SGHRS and CDR2 YFSETQ. CDR3 coding DNA: TGCGCCAGCAGTCCGGGACAGGGAGGGACTGAAGCTTTCTTT. As protein: CASSPGQGGTEAFF.